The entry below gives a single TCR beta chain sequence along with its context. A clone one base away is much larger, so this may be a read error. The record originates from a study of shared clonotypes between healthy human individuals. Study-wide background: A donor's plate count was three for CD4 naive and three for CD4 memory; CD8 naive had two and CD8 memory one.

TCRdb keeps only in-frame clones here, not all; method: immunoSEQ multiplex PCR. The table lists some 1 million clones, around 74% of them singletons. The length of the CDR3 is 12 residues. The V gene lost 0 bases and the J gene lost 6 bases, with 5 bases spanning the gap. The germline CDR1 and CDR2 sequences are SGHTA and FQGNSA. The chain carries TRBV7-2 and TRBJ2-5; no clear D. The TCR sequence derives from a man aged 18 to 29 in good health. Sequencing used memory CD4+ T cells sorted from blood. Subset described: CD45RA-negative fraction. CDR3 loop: CASSLASQTQYF. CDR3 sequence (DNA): TGTGCCAGCAGCTTAGCCAGCCAGACCCAGTACTTC.